These 22 T cell receptor beta chains were all obtained from the same sample, sequenced in a study of T cell responses to AZD1222 COVID-19 vaccine. Produced via immunoSEQ multiplex PCR; TCRdb's table is partial and in-frame only. The data hold 150,000 or so clones, with about 93% observed a single time. The sequencing used peripheral blood, collected on day 0 of AZD1222 vaccination. The source of these receptors is an adult in good health.

This clone appeared once. V and J are TRBV2 and TRBJ1-2; unclear D gene. The CDR3 spans 13 residues. Germline V gene sequence: CDR1 SNHLY, CDR2 FYNNEI. V dropped 3 bases and J dropped 8 bases, with 13 bases sitting between them. This chain's CDR3 is CASSEWSQAGYTF. CDR3 DNA sequence: TGTGCCAGCAGTGAGTGGTCCCAGGCGGGCTACACCTTC.

The chain joins TRBV18 to TRBJ2-3; 7 bases map to TRBD2. CDR3 size: 15 residues. Germline trimming cut 6 bases from V and 1 base from J; bases unmatched to any gene: 7. Germline values: CDR1 KGHSH, CDR2 LQKENI. The CDR3 is CASSPGAGGTDTQYF. The DNA for the CDR3 is TGTGCCAGCTCCCCAGGTGCGGGGGGCACAGATACGCAGTATTTT.

The chain links TRBV18 to TRBJ2-1; possible D gene TRBD2, 6 bases. V was clipped by 3 bases and J by 3 bases, with 15 bases between them. CDR3 length equals 16 residues. Per germline, CDR1 KGHSH and CDR2 LQKENI. The CDR3 region is CASSPLWRVSYNEQFF. DNA of the CDR3: TGTGCCAGCTCACCTTTATGGAGGGTCAGCTACAATGAGCAGTTCTTC.

The J gene is TRBJ2-1, the V gene TRBV9, with 9 bases matching TRBD2. Trimming removed 0 bases from V and 5 bases from J; junction bases left unmatched: 6. CDR3 length: 16 residues. The germline V gene has CDR1 SGDLS and CDR2 YYNGEE. DNA of the CDR3: TGTGCCAGCAGCGTAGGCGGGAGGGGACTAAACAATGAGCAGTTCTTC. It translates to CASSVGGRGLNNEQFF. Full variable domain (outside the CDR3, taken from reference TRBV9 and TRBJ2-1): DSGVTQTPKHLITATGQRVTLRCSPRSGDLSVYWYQQSLDQGLQFLIQYYNGEERAKGNILERFSAQQFPDLHSELNLSSLELGDSALYFCASSVGGRGLNNEQFFGPGTRLTVL.

The chain joins TRBV5-1 to TRBJ2-1; 12 nucleotides match TRBD2. The CDR3 loop spans 16 amino acids. Germline V gene sequence: CDR1 SGHRS, CDR2 YFSETQ. V was pared by 3 bases and J by 2 bases, with 3 bases of the junction left unmatched. The CDR3 protein is CASSYSSGGAYNEQFF. In nucleotides, the CDR3 is TGCGCCAGCAGCTACTCTAGCGGGGGGGCCTACAATGAGCAGTTCTTC.

J is TRBJ1-1 and V is TRBV11-2; D is perhaps TRBD1 (5 bases). The CDR3 has 16 residues. Germline V lookup: CDR1 SGHAT, CDR2 FQNNGV. V lost 0 bases and J lost 5, with 16 bases in between. In DNA, the CDR3 is TGTGCCAGCAGCTTAGATCTAGAGGGGTTTGGTACTGAAGCTTTCTTT. Residues: CASSLDLEGFGTEAFF.

This rearrangement joins TRBV19 to TRBJ1-1, with TRBD1 matching over 8 bases. The trim removed 5 bases at V and 6 bases at J, leaving 17 bases unmatched. The CDR3 extends over 17 amino acids. The V gene's germline CDR1 is LNHDA and CDR2 SQIVND (reference sequence). CDR3: CASSARTGPNLRSEAFF. In nucleotides, the CDR3 is TGTGCCAGTAGTGCCCGGACAGGGCCCAACTTGAGGTCTGAAGCTTTCTTT. The full variable domain, its missing parts supplied by reference TRBV19 and TRBJ1-1, is DGGITQSPKYLFRKEGQNVTLSCEQNLNHDAMYWYRQDPGQGLRLIYYSQIVNDFQKGDIAEGYSVSREKKESFPLTVTSAQKNPTAFYLCASSARTGPNLRSEAFFGQGTRLTVV.

The genes are TRBV5-1 and TRBJ1-5, with D uncertain. The CDR3 is 15 amino acids. Germline V lookup: CDR1 SGHRS, CDR2 YFSETQ. Trimming left V 0 bases short and J 3 bases short, with 10 bases between. The CDR3 region has the DNA TGCGCCAGCAGCTTGGCCCCTACAGACAATCAGCCCCAGCATTTT. This translates into CASSLAPTDNQPQHF.

The genes are TRBV2 and TRBJ1-2, with 9 bases that match TRBD1. Germline CDR1 SNHLY, CDR2 FYNNEI. J gave up 8 bases and V 3 bases, and 7 bases lay outside the gene matches. The CDR3 covers 14 residues. CDR3 bases: TGTGCCAGCAGTGAGACAGGGGGGACCGTGGGCTACACCTTC. Translation: CASSETGGTVGYTF.

This sequence joins TRBV15 and TRBJ1-5; no clear D gene. The CDR3 is made up of 15 amino acids. Germline V gene sequence: CDR1 LNHNV, CDR2 YYDKDF (reference sequence). The V gene lost 0 bases and the J gene lost 2 bases, with 8 bases spanning the gap. The CDR3 sequence is CATSREGRGNQPQHF. As DNA, the CDR3 is TGTGCCACCAGCAGAGAAGGGAGGGGCAATCAGCCCCAGCATTTT.

The rearrangement uses TRBV5-1 and TRBJ2-7, with 10 bases that match TRBD2. CDR1 SGHRS and CDR2 YFSETQ come from the germline V gene. This CDR3 is built from 14 residues. V shed 6 bases, J shed 4 bases, and the junction held 7 bases outside the gene matches. The CDR3 is CASTLAGASYEQYF. The DNA of the CDR3 is TGCGCCAGCACCCTAGCGGGGGCCTCGTACGAGCAGTACTTC.

The J gene is TRBJ1-1, the V gene TRBV5-6; TRBD1 is a possible D gene (6 bases). There are 16 residues in the CDR3. Germline V lookup: CDR1 SGHDT, CDR2 YYEEEE. The ends were cut back, 4 bases at V and 0 bases at J, with 16 bases in the middle. CDR3 region: CASSPGAAPLNTEAFF. DNA of the CDR3: TGTGCCAGCAGCCCGGGGGCCGCTCCTCTGAACACTGAAGCTTTCTTT.

The rearrangement links TRBV5-1 to TRBJ1-1; tentative D call: TRBD1 (6 bases). CDR3 length: 16 amino acids. The V gene's germline CDR1 is SGHRS and CDR2 YFSETQ. V lost 0 bases, J lost 5 bases, and 17 bases lay in between. The CDR3 coding sequence is TGCGCCAGCAGCTTGGAATGGGGGGGCCTTGGGACTGAAGCTTTCTTT. It is translated as CASSLEWGGLGTEAFF.

The V call is TRBV27, the J call TRBJ1-2; 8 nucleotides line up with TRBD1. CDR1 is MNHEY, CDR2 SMNVEV, per germline (reference sequence). After removal of 2 bases from V and 4 bases from J, the junction contained 3 bases not matched to a gene. This CDR3 spans 14 amino acids. The CDR3 coding sequence is TGTGCCAGCAGTTTAAAGGGGACAGGCTATGGCTACACCTTC. Protein sequence: CASSLKGTGYGYTF.

On this clone itself: Other nucleotide sequences from this sample produce the same CDR3. CDR3 sequence (DNA): TGCGCCAGCAGCCAAGATCCAGGGAACACTGAAGCTTTCTTT. As protein: CASSQDPGNTEAFF. This chain uses TRBV4-1 with TRBJ1-1; D call uncertain. This CDR3 contains 14 residues. Trimming cost V 0 bases and J 1 base, with 6 bases left between them. Germline V gene data show CDR1 as MGHRA and CDR2 as YSYEKL.

This rearrangement joins TRBV6-5 to TRBJ1-1; 10 bases line up with TRBD1. Germline values: CDR1 MNHEY, CDR2 SVGAGI. The CDR3 loop spans 15 amino acids. V lost 6 bases, J lost 4 bases, and 8 bases stayed unmatched. The CDR3 nucleotides are TGTGCCAGCAGACTCAGTCGGACAGGGGGCACTGAAGCTTTCTTT. Residues: CASRLSRTGGTEAFF.

V gene TRBV20-1 combines with J gene TRBJ2-7, with no clear D. CDR1 and CDR2 from the germline V gene are DFQATT and SNEGSKA (reference sequence). The germline V and J ends were trimmed by 2 bases and 9 bases, with 11 bases remaining between them. The CDR3 length is 11 residues. The CDR3 reads CSARQVFGQYF. The CDR3 bases are TGCAGTGCTAGACAGGTTTTTGGGCAGTACTTC.

The rearrangement joins TRBV21-1 to TRBJ1-4. TRBV21-1 counts as a pseudogene. CDR3 length: 15 amino acids. The CDR3 here is CASSIRRRGNEKLFF. In nucleotides, the CDR3 is TGTGCCAGCAGTATACGCAGGAGGGGAAATGAAAAACTGTTTTTT.

The chain combines TRBV20-1 with TRBJ2-7, with 8 bases matching TRBD1. Germline CDR1 and CDR2: DFQATT and SNEGSKA (reference sequence). With 3 bases clipped from V and 1 base from J, the junction kept 11 bases outside the gene matches. The CDR3 loop spans 16 amino acids. The CDR3 loop is CSASRVQGGQSYEQYF. CDR3 DNA sequence: TGCAGTGCTAGTAGAGTACAGGGGGGACAGTCCTACGAGCAGTACTTC.

The chain is built from TRBV6-6 and TRBJ1-1, with no clear D. Germline CDR1 is MNHNY and CDR2 is SVGAGI (reference sequence). Trimming pared 8 bases from V and 1 base from J, leaving 5 bases between. This CDR3 has 11 residues. CDR3 in DNA: TGTGCCAGCGGGCGGAACACTGAAGCTTTCTTT. This sequence encodes CASGRNTEAFF.

The V and J genes are TRBV24-1 and TRBJ1-2; the D gene is possibly TRBD1 (6 bases). Germline V CDR1 and CDR2: KGHDR, SFDVKD. The germline V and J ends were trimmed by 8 bases and 7 bases, with 13 bases remaining between them. The CDR3 has 12 residues. The CDR3 sequence: CATTGLGAGYTF. The CDR3 DNA is TGTGCCACCACCGGGTTGGGGGCTGGCTACACCTTC.

The V gene is TRBV15, the J gene TRBJ2-7; TRBD1 aligns across 9 bases. Germline loops: CDR1 LNHNV, CDR2 YYDKDF (reference sequence). V was pared by 4 bases and J by 5 bases, with 12 bases of the junction left unmatched. The CDR3 runs to 16 residues. In DNA form, the CDR3 reads TGTGCCACCAGCAAGCCACCCGGGACAGGGTCCCACGAGCAGTACTTC. This codes for CATSKPPGTGSHEQYF. The variable domain in full, with the rest retrieved from reference TRBV15 and TRBJ2-7, is DAMVIQNPRYQVTQFGKPVTLSCSQTLNHNVMYWYQQKSSQAPKLLFHYYDKDFNNEADTPDNFQSRRPNTSFCFLDIRSPGLGDTAMYLCATSKPPGTGSHEQYFGPGTRLTVT.